This T cell receptor (beta chain) was captured in a study of blood T cell repertoires in COVID-19. This clone has ten or more counts. Germline CDR1 reads MNHEY; CDR2 reads SVGAGI. V was cut by 8 bases and J by 4 bases, with 16 bases left in between. The CDR3 is 14 residues long. TCRdb keeps only in-frame clones here, not all; method: immunoSEQ multiplex PCR. The sample carries about 220,000 clones, 82% recorded once. The sequenced material came from peripheral blood. This chain joins TRBV6-5 and TRBJ2-3; D is unclear. The source is an elderly woman with acute or convalescent COVID-19. Here the CDR3 DNA reads TGTGCCAGCTCCGATCGTTGGAGCGCAGATACGCAGTATTTT. Protein product: CASSDRWSADTQYF.